This T cell receptor beta chain appears in the sequencing data of a study of shared clonotypes between healthy human individuals. This CDR3 is 13 amino acids long. V lost 5 bases to trimming and J lost 3 bases, with 11 bases between them. Looked up from germline, CDR1 is SGHTA and CDR2 is FQGTGA. The protocol was immunoSEQ multiplex PCR, while the TCRdb copy is restricted to in-frame clones and leaves out a portion. The sample yields about 2 million clones, about 95% seen once. This clone was seen just once. HIV-negative, healthy adults without recent acute infections or vaccinations were the donors. The sequenced sample was naive CD4+ T cells sorted from blood. Indicated subset: CD45RA+ positively selected. The gene calls are TRBV7-3 and TRBJ2-7; possible D gene TRBD1, 6 bases. This TCR derives from a man between 18 and 29 years old in good health. CDR3 nucleotides: TGTGCCAGCAGCCGAGGACAGAACTACGAGCAGTACTTC. The encoded protein is CASSRGQNYEQYF.